Each of the 27 T cell receptor beta chains below was sequenced from the same sample in a study of shared clonotypes between healthy human individuals. Assay: immunoSEQ multiplex PCR; the TCRdb copy retains only in-frame clones and omits some. The table lists roughly 1,600,000 clones, approximately 98.5% of them singletons. The material sequenced was naive CD4+ T cells sorted from blood. Subset specified: CD45RA+ positively selected. These receptors all stem from a man younger than 45 in good health.

The chain has TRBV2 and TRBJ1-1, with D possibly being TRBD1 (5 bases). The CDR3 spans 12 residues. Trimming removed 5 bases from V and 4 bases from J, with 8 bases in between. In germline, CDR1 is SNHLY, CDR2 FYNNEI. As DNA, the CDR3 is TGTGCCAGCAGTCCAGGGTCCACTGAAGCTTTCTTT. It yields the protein CASSPGSTEAFF.

V gene TRBV5-6 combines with J gene TRBJ2-1, with D perhaps TRBD2 (6 bases). Trimming removed 1 base from V and 7 bases from J, with 9 bases in between. CDR1 is SGHDT and CDR2 is YYEEEE in the germline V gene. CDR3 length equals 13 residues. The CDR3 nucleotides are TGTGCCAGCAGCTTGCCTAGCGCGAATGAGCAGTTCTTC. Translated, it gives CASSLPSANEQFF.

The rearrangement uses TRBV28 and TRBJ2-2; tentative D call: TRBD1 (5 bases). CDR3 length: 13 amino acids. V dropped 4 bases and J dropped 4 bases, with 7 bases sitting between them. Germline CDR1 MDHEN, CDR2 SYDVKM. The CDR3 loop is CASSSGPTGELFF. For the CDR3, the DNA is TGTGCCAGCAGTTCAGGGCCCACCGGGGAGCTGTTTTTT.

This clone was counted a single time. The chain uses TRBV11-3 and TRBJ2-7, with TRBD2 as a possible D gene (6 bases). Germline values: CDR1 SGHNT, CDR2 YENEEA. V was trimmed by 2 bases and J by 5 bases, leaving 10 bases between them. The CDR3 length is 13 residues. DNA for the CDR3: TGTGCCAGCAGCTTATTTTGGGGGGACGAGCAGTACTTC. This sequence encodes CASSLFWGDEQYF.

The gene calls are TRBV30 and TRBJ1-2; D is ambiguous. Germline CDR1 GTSNPN, CDR2 SVGIG (reference sequence). V was pared by 0 bases and J by 8 bases, with 13 bases between. The CDR3 is 13 residues long. The CDR3, as DNA: TGTGCCTGGAGTGTACTAACACTGGGGGGCTACACCTTC. Its translation is CAWSVLTLGGYTF.

The chain couples TRBV12-5 to TRBJ2-7; D is possibly TRBD1 (5 bases). Trimming left V 3 bases short and J 3 bases short, with 12 bases between. Germline CDR1 reads LGHNT; CDR2 reads FRNRAP. The CDR3 length is 14 residues. The CDR3 is CASGLLRGYYEQYF. As DNA, the CDR3 is TGTGCTAGTGGTTTACTTAGGGGCTACTACGAGCAGTACTTC. The whole variable domain, filled in from reference TRBV12-5 and TRBJ2-7, reads DARVTQTPRHKVTEMGQEVTMRCQPILGHNTVFWYRQTMMQGLELLAYFRNRAPLDDSGMPKDRFSAEMPDATLATLKIQPSEPRDSAVYFCASGLLRGYYEQYFGPGTRLTVT.

The genes are TRBV18 and TRBJ1-5, with 7 bases aligning to TRBD1. Germline loops: CDR1 KGHSH, CDR2 LQKENI. V was pared by 2 bases and J by 11 bases, with 12 bases of the junction left unmatched. This CDR3 comprises 15 residues. CDR3 protein: CASSPAGGLAGTQHF. Written as DNA, the CDR3 is TGTGCCAGCTCACCAGCAGGGGGGCTTGCTGGGACCCAGCATTTT.

A single count supports this clone. The V call is TRBV5-1, the J call TRBJ2-3; 14 bases map to TRBD2. The germline CDR1 and CDR2 sequences are SGHRS and YFSETQ. The CDR3 is made up of 17 amino acids. After removal of 3 bases from V and 5 bases from J, the junction contained 8 bases not matched to a gene. The CDR3 coding sequence is TGCGCCAGCAGCTCCGGGACTAGCGGGAGTGCTGAAGATACGCAGTATTTT. It is translated as CASSSGTSGSAEDTQYF.

Note on this clone: Sequence at one end of the junction differs from germline and may be a read error. Additional DNA sequences in this sample encode the identical CDR3. This chain links TRBV19 with TRBJ1-1, with a tentative D call TRBD1 (6 bases). The germline V gene has CDR1 LNHDA and CDR2 SQIVND (reference sequence). The CDR3 consists of 13 residues. The CDR3 DNA reads as TGTGCCAGTAGTATCCAAGGGGACACAGAAGCTTTCTTT. Its translation: CASSIQGDTEAFF.

J is TRBJ2-3 and V is TRBV27, with D perhaps being TRBD1 or TRBD2 (5 bases each). V lost 8 bases and J 7 bases, leaving 13 bases between the germline ends. The CDR3 is 12 residues long. Germline CDR1 reads MNHEY; CDR2 reads SMNVEV (reference sequence). CDR3 bases: TGTGCCAGCGCCAAACCGGGGCATACGCAGTATTTT. This gives the protein CASAKPGHTQYF.

The genes are TRBV6-5 and TRBJ2-7, with TRBD2 identical over 10 bases. V trimming: 2 bases; J trimming: 1 base; junction bases outside the gene matches: 5. The length of the CDR3 is 16 residues. CDR1 MNHEY and CDR2 SVGAGI come from the germline V gene. CDR3 sequence: CASSYASSGGSYEQYF. The CDR3 DNA is TGTGCCAGCAGTTACGCCTCTAGCGGGGGTTCCTACGAGCAGTACTTC.

The table lists this clone with a count of one. V is TRBV10-3 and J is TRBJ2-5, with D perhaps TRBD1 (5 bases). Germline V gene lookup returns CDR1 ENHRY and CDR2 SYGVKD. The germline V and J ends were trimmed by 0 bases and 3 bases, with 8 bases remaining between them. CDR3 length: 14 amino acids. Here the CDR3 DNA reads TGTGCCATCAGTGAGTCGAAACAGGAAGAGACCCAGTACTTC. This encodes CAISESKQEETQYF.

The genes are TRBV28 and TRBJ1-5; D gene unclear. V lost 2 bases and J lost 2, with 16 bases in between. Germline CDR1 MDHEN, CDR2 SYDVKM. This CDR3 region has 17 residues. CDR3: CASSLRDGWSGNQPQHF. The DNA for the CDR3 is TGTGCCAGCAGTTTAAGGGATGGGTGGAGTGGCAATCAGCCCCAGCATTTT.

The V call is TRBV11-1, the J call TRBJ2-1; no definite D call. CDR3 length equals 10 residues. CDR1 is SGHAT and CDR2 is FQDESV in the germline V gene (reference sequence). The ends were cut back, 5 bases at V and 5 bases at J, with 1 base in the middle. The chain's CDR3 is CASSHNEQFF. The CDR3 nucleotides read TGTGCCAGCAGCCACAATGAGCAGTTCTTC.

The chain recombines TRBV2 with TRBJ2-2, with TRBD2 matching 11 bases. The CDR3 runs to 16 residues. The V segment lost 6 bases and the J segment 9 bases; nucleotides outside the gene matches: 12. Germline-derived CDR1 and CDR2 are SNHLY and FYNNEI. CDR3 region: CASSLGVAGGPRELFF. The CDR3 DNA follows: TGTGCCAGCAGCCTCGGGGTAGCGGGAGGGCCAAGGGAGCTGTTTTTT.

V gene TRBV28 combines with J gene TRBJ2-5; unclear D gene. V was trimmed by 6 bases and J by 3 bases, leaving 11 bases between them. The CDR3 is 13 residues long. Germline assignment: CDR1 MDHEN and CDR2 SYDVKM. The chain's CDR3 is CASRPGRKETQYF. The CDR3 DNA reads TGTGCCAGCAGACCTGGCAGGAAAGAGACCCAGTACTTC.

The chain employs TRBV11-3 and TRBJ2-1, with 16 positions matching TRBD2. CDR1 is SGHNT, CDR2 YENEEA, per germline. This CDR3 is 15 amino acids long. V was pared by 5 bases and J by 9 bases, with 4 bases of the junction left unmatched. In DNA, the CDR3 is TGTGCCAGCAGCCCGGGACTAGCGGGAGGGGGTGAGCAGTTCTTC. Its protein is CASSPGLAGGGEQFF.

The CDR3 region has the DNA TGTGCCACCAGCAGAGATAGAGGAGCCAATGGCTACACCTTC. Residues: CATSRDRGANGYTF. The chain combines TRBV15 with TRBJ1-2; D gene unclear. CDR1 and CDR2 from the germline V gene are LNHNV and YYDKDF (reference sequence). The CDR3 contains 14 residues. V lost 0 bases and J 6 bases, leaving 11 bases between the germline ends.

The rearrangement uses TRBV27 and TRBJ2-7; tentative D call: TRBD1 (5 bases). V was clipped by 2 bases and J by 1 base, with 15 bases between them. Per germline, CDR1 MNHEY and CDR2 SMNVEV (reference sequence). The length of the CDR3 is 16 residues. This chain's CDR3 is CASSLRQGRGSYEQYF. Written as DNA, the CDR3 is TGTGCCAGCAGTTTAAGGCAGGGCCGAGGTTCCTACGAGCAGTACTTC.

The genes are TRBV27 and TRBJ2-1, with a possible D match to TRBD1 (5 bases). Germline V CDR1 and CDR2: MNHEY, SMNVEV (reference sequence). The CDR3 is 16 residues long. Trimming shortened V by 2 bases and J by 6 bases, and 17 bases separated the two germline ends. The CDR3: CASSLAGPGIGNEQFF. CDR3 DNA: TGTGCCAGCAGTTTAGCAGGGCCGGGCATCGGCAATGAGCAGTTCTTC.

The chain uses TRBV5-1 and TRBJ2-3; TRBD2 might be the D (6 bases). Germline assignment: CDR1 SGHRS and CDR2 YFSETQ. The CDR3 contains 14 residues. V was clipped by 0 bases and J by 4 bases, with 9 bases between them. CDR3: CASSLAPGADTQYF. The CDR3 DNA is TGCGCCAGCAGCTTGGCTCCGGGAGCAGATACGCAGTATTTT.

The V gene is TRBV6-5, the J gene TRBJ1-2, with D possibly matching TRBD1 (6 bases). Germline assignment: CDR1 MNHEY and CDR2 SVGAGI. V was pared by 5 bases and J by 5 bases, with 12 bases between. CDR3 length: 13 residues. The CDR3 is CASSADRGYGYTF. The CDR3 DNA follows: TGTGCCAGCAGTGCGGACAGAGGATATGGCTACACCTTC.

As DNA, the CDR3 is TGTGCCAGCAGCAGAGTACTAGCGGGAGGTTCCCCCGGGGAGCTGTTTTTT. Its protein product is CASSRVLAGGSPGELFF. The chain couples TRBV11-3 to TRBJ2-2, with TRBD2 identical over 12 bases. Per the germline V gene, CDR1 is SGHNT and CDR2 is YENEEA. J gave up 6 bases and V 5 bases, and 10 bases lay outside the gene matches. CDR3 length: 17 amino acids.

The genes are TRBV5-8 and TRBJ1-2; no definite D call. Germline CDR1 is SGHTS and CDR2 is YDEGEE. V was trimmed by 3 bases and J by 4 bases, leaving 16 bases between them. CDR3 length: 15 amino acids. Here the CDR3 reads CASSSVGLPAYGYTF. The CDR3 DNA reads as TGTGCCAGCAGCTCCGTCGGGCTCCCCGCCTATGGCTACACCTTC.

The genes are TRBV29-1 and TRBJ2-3, with a weak D call TRBD2 (7 bases). V was clipped by 0 bases and J by 1 base, with 14 bases between them. CDR3 size: 16 residues. Per germline, CDR1 SQVTM and CDR2 ANQGSEA. The CDR3 bases are TGCAGCGTTGAAGATCTAAGGGGGAGGGGCACAGATACGCAGTATTTT. Its protein product is CSVEDLRGRGTDTQYF.

J is TRBJ2-1 and V is TRBV11-2; 11 bases are a match to TRBD2. This CDR3 has 15 amino acids. The J segment lost 4 bases and the V segment lost 5 bases, leaving 4 bases of the junction unmatched. Germline V gene sequence: CDR1 SGHAT, CDR2 FQNNGV. CDR3 sequence reads: CASSRRLAGYNEQFF. The CDR3 coding sequence is TGTGCCAGCAGCAGACGACTAGCGGGATACAATGAGCAGTTCTTC.

The count of this clone is one. The gene calls are TRBV18 and TRBJ1-5; weak D call: TRBD1 (6 bases). Trimming shortened V by 6 bases and J by 6 bases, and 12 bases separated the two germline ends. Germline assignment: CDR1 KGHSH and CDR2 LQKENI. The CDR3 contains 13 residues. CDR3 in amino acids: CASSKTGGQPQHF. The CDR3 bases are TGTGCCAGCTCTAAGACAGGAGGTCAGCCCCAGCATTTT.